These 15 T cell receptor beta chains share one sample of origin, sequenced in a study of shared clonotypes between healthy human individuals. TCRdb's table, derived via immunoSEQ multiplex PCR, lists solely in-frame clones and lacks some. Among about 1,900,000 clones, approximately 95% were seen once, and the ten largest hold less than 1.5%. CD45RO-negative cells were positively selected for CCR7, leaving out terminally differentiated effector memory CD45RA+ cells. Specimen: naive CD8+ T cells sorted from blood. These receptors originate from a man aged 18 to 29 in good health.

This clone was seen once. Other DNA sequences in the same sample also yield this CDR3. The chain employs TRBV28 and TRBJ2-7; D may be TRBD2 (5 bases). Trimming removed 1 base from V and 0 bases from J, with 7 bases in between. Germline-derived CDR1 and CDR2 are MDHEN and SYDVKM. The CDR3 loop spans 14 amino acids. CDR3 protein: CASSLSGSSYEQYF. The DNA for the CDR3 is TGTGCCAGCAGTTTATCGGGGAGCTCCTACGAGCAGTACTTC.

The CDR3 coding sequence is TGTGCCTGGAGTTTTTATATGAACACTGAAGCTTTCTTT. It codes for CAWSFYMNTEAFF. The gene calls are TRBV30 and TRBJ1-1, with D unclear. V dropped 2 bases and J dropped 0 bases, with 7 bases sitting between them. Germline V CDR1 and CDR2: GTSNPN, SVGIG (reference sequence). There are 13 residues in the CDR3.

The chain employs TRBV7-2 and TRBJ1-2; the D gene is possibly TRBD1 (5 bases). The V end was cut by 7 bases, the J end by 5 bases, with 23 bases between. The CDR3 is 16 residues long. Germline V CDR1 and CDR2: SGHTA, FQGNSA. CDR3 in DNA: TGTGCCAGCACTACCTCCCGGGGGGACCCCTCTTATGGCTACACCTTC. It translates to CASTTSRGDPSYGYTF.

With respect to this clone: The sample carries other DNA sequences with the same CDR3. This chain connects TRBV9 to TRBJ2-3; no firm D call. In germline, CDR1 is SGDLS, CDR2 YYNGEE. V dropped 0 bases and J dropped 3 bases, with 5 bases sitting between them. The CDR3 sequence is 13 residues long. The chain's CDR3 is CASSVGVTDTQYF. CDR3 DNA sequence: TGTGCCAGCAGCGTAGGTGTGACAGATACGCAGTATTTT.

V is TRBV7-9 and J is TRBJ1-1; the D gene is possibly TRBD1 (5 bases). The CDR3 has 13 amino acids. V was shortened by 5 bases and J by 7 bases, with 14 bases between the two germline ends. Germline CDR1 reads SEHNR; CDR2 reads FQNEAQ (reference sequence). Here the CDR3 reads CASSPPGGGEAFF. The CDR3 DNA is TGTGCCAGCAGCCCTCCGGGGGGTGGTGAAGCTTTCTTT.

V is TRBV9 and J is TRBJ2-2; TRBD2 aligns across 12 bases. Trimming took 3 bases from V and 0 from J; bases not matched to a gene: 3. Germline CDR1 and CDR2: SGDLS and YYNGEE. CDR3 size: 17 residues. The CDR3 DNA follows: TGTGCCAGCAGCGGATGGACTAGCGGGGCGAACACCGGGGAGCTGTTTTTT. It encodes CASSGWTSGANTGELFF.

V gene TRBV9 combines with J gene TRBJ2-5, with TRBD2 matching 12 bases. Germline CDR1 reads SGDLS; CDR2 reads YYNGEE. J was trimmed by 5 bases and V by 4 bases; bases with no gene match: 15. The CDR3 covers 18 residues. The CDR3, as DNA: TGTGCCAGCAGCCAAGGAACCTCGACTAGCGGGGGAAGGGAGACCCAGTACTTC. Translation gives CASSQGTSTSGGRETQYF.

V gene TRBV5-1 combines with J gene TRBJ1-4, with D hard to call. The ends were cut back, 3 bases at V and 11 bases at J, with 29 bases in the middle. The CDR3 spans 18 residues. Germline V CDR1 and CDR2: SGHRS, YFSETQ. The CDR3 protein is CASSSSWTTSLGPEKLFF. The DNA of the CDR3 is TGCGCCAGCAGCTCCTCTTGGACGACGAGCCTCGGGCCGGAGAAACTGTTTTTT. Based on the CDR3 plus reference TRBV5-1 and TRBJ1-4, the full variable domain is KAGVTQTPRYLIKTRGQQVTLSCSPISGHRSVSWYQQTPGQGLQFLFEYFSETQRNKGNFPGRFSGRQFSNSRSEMNVSTLELGDSALYLCASSSSWTTSLGPEKLFFGSGTQLSVL.

Worth noting for this clone: This specimen includes other DNA sequences encoding the same CDR3. The chain uses TRBV27 and TRBJ2-7, with D possibly being TRBD2 (6 bases). This CDR3 spans 14 amino acids. Per the germline V gene, CDR1 is MNHEY and CDR2 is SMNVEV (reference sequence). Deletions cut 2 bases from V and 3 bases from J, with 11 bases between. DNA for the CDR3: TGTGCCAGCAGTTTAAATGGGGGACTCTACGAGCAGTACTTC. Amino acids: CASSLNGGLYEQYF.

This clone was counted only a few times. The rearrangement links TRBV4-1 to TRBJ2-7; D not resolved. V was pared by 1 base and J by 0 bases, with 7 bases between. CDR3 size: 14 residues. CDR1 MGHRA and CDR2 YSYEKL come from the germline V gene. As DNA, the CDR3 is TGCGCCAGCAGCCAAGTCAGTTTCTCCTACGAGCAGTACTTC. Translation: CASSQVSFSYEQYF.

The chain combines TRBV10-3 with TRBJ1-4; TRBD1 matches 11 bases. The V gene's germline CDR1 is ENHRY and CDR2 SYGVKD. This CDR3 region has 15 residues. V shed 11 bases, J shed 6 bases, and the junction held 11 bases outside the gene matches. The CDR3 reads CASRDRGSGDEKLFF. The CDR3 DNA follows: TGTGCCTCAAGGGACAGGGGGTCGGGTGATGAAAAACTGTTTTTT.

The chain combines TRBV19 with TRBJ1-5; D not resolved. The CDR3 has 13 residues. The germline gives CDR1 LNHDA, CDR2 SQIVND (reference sequence). V lost 5 bases and J lost 7, with 12 bases in between. The CDR3, as DNA: TGTGCCAGTAGTGAGCAGGTTCGACAGCCCCAGCATTTT. Translating gives CASSEQVRQPQHF.

The chain carries TRBV2 and TRBJ1-3; a possible D gene is TRBD1 (6 bases). V gave up 2 bases and J gave up 4 bases, with 15 bases separating them. Looked up from germline, CDR1 is SNHLY and CDR2 is FYNNEI. The CDR3 consists of 16 residues. CDR3 bases: TGTGCCAGCAGTGAAATAGGGCAGGGGACAGGAAACACCATATATTTT. The encoded protein is CASSEIGQGTGNTIYF.

Comments on this clone: Other DNA sequences in the same sample also yield this CDR3. The gene calls are TRBV9 and TRBJ2-7; TRBD1 might be the D (5 bases). This CDR3 region has 13 residues. Per the germline V gene, CDR1 is SGDLS and CDR2 is YYNGEE. V shed 1 base and J shed 3 bases, with 8 bases lying between them. In DNA form, the CDR3 reads TGTGCCAGCAGCGTAACCGACAGCTACGAGCAGTACTTC. It yields the protein CASSVTDSYEQYF.

Note on this clone: This same CDR3 is encoded by further DNA sequences in the sample. V is TRBV6-1 and J is TRBJ2-7; no definite D call. The CDR3 is 11 amino acids. Germline V gene data show CDR1 as MNHNS and CDR2 as SASEGT. V dropped 6 bases and J dropped 3 bases, with 6 bases sitting between them. CDR3 nucleotide sequence: TGTGCCAGCAGGTCCGGCTACGAGCAGTACTTC. Translating gives CASRSGYEQYF.